The T cell receptor (beta chain) under discussion was sequenced for a study of CD8 T cells in ankylosing spondylitis. The study, taken as a whole, reports: Clones tied to disease were said to be significantly enriched in matched ankylosing spondylitis synovial fluid. A subset of motif variants has previously been described in the synovial fluid and blood of reactive arthritis. Typical of ankylosing spondylitis blood, it appeared, was a TCR beta motif of several highly homologous variants.

There are a few counts of this clonotype. The antigen is unknown. Germline values: CDR1 SGHDN, CDR2 FVKESK. The CDR3 runs to 13 residues. Trimming left V 2 bases short and J 5 bases short, with 10 bases between. TCRdb reprocessed the 5' RACE reads via MiXCR and lists one record per CDR3 protein. This sample has some 130,000 distinct CDR3 sequences, with 9.3% found just once. The sample was blood, either unsorted or a sorted T cell fraction (not recorded which). The chain carries TRBV14 and TRBJ2-7, with D tentatively TRBD1 (6 bases). This TCR came from a male donor with ankylosing spondylitis or in good health (not recorded which). Here the CDR3 DNA reads TGTGCCAGCAGCCAACCTTGGACAGACGAGCAGTACTTC. Protein product: CASSQPWTDEQYF.